This T cell receptor beta chain was captured in a study of vaccination and CD4 T cells after COVID-19. Study-level information: Sampling that followed vaccination took place a median approximately 70 days after dose two, within a range of 14 to 241.

Between the trimmed V and J ends, which lost 9 bases and 4 bases, there was a span of 13 bases. The V gene's germline CDR1 is SGHNT and CDR2 YYREEE (reference sequence). This CDR3 is 13 amino acids long. The Oncomine TCR Beta short-read assay was applied to DNA of cultured CD4+ T cells. TCRdb re-called the PCR reads through MiXCR, storing one row per CDR3 protein. The sample lists more than 8,000 distinct CDR3 sequences; approximately 55% were seen once. Stated treatment: approximately nine-day PBMC culture with coronavirus spike peptide pools or control peptides (ViraFEST assay). This clonotype appeared a few times. Its antigen is not known.

Sequencing was carried out using CD4+ T cells from blood, cultured in vitro. The chain carries TRBV5-4 and TRBJ1-4; tentatively, D is TRBD1 (6 bases). The source is a human donor who had recovered from COVID-19. CDR3 bases: TGTGCCACCAAAGGACAGTTTAATGAAAAACTGTTTTTT. Translation: CATKGQFNEKLFF.